The 15 T cell receptor beta chains below all came from one sample that was sequenced in a study of low-dose radiotherapy and immunotherapy resistance in tumors (dated by TCRdb to between 2021 and 2023). The data were produced on an Illumina HiSeq 2500. First-strand cDNA was synthesized with Superscript III and a set of TRAV- and TRBV-specific primers, covering both TCRalpha and TCRbeta chains. TCRs were amplified for 20 to 25 PCR cycles with Phusion, using a constant-region primer paired with the adapter attached to the V primers. The raw public data were reprocessed by TCRdb itself: fastp quality trimming at Q25, MiXCR clonotype calling, in-frame beta chains only. Rows with one shared CDR3 protein collapse into an entry with the most common genes and DNA. In all, the sample holds approximately 91,000 distinct CDR3 sequences, and 20% of those were seen once. The ten largest clones take up 13% of the sample.

The sample's time point label, decoded: after trial treatment. According to the study, the label for this sample's treatment or condition signals: LDRT plus nivolumab, ipilimumab, low-dose cyclophosphamide and aspirin (RACIN trial). The material was PBMCs, obtained after low-dose radiotherapy plus immunotherapy. These receptors all come from a female donor with ovarian cancer.

This clonotype was recorded many times. CDR3 DNA sequence: TGTGCCATCAGTGAGGGGGGGACTAGCGGGGGAAGGATTGCAGATACGCAGTATTTT. Its protein product is CAISEGGTSGGRIADTQYF. The chain employs TRBV10-3 and TRBJ2-3; 14 positions match TRBD2. Germline lookup yields CDR1 ENHRY and CDR2 SYGVKD. Trimming removed 2 bases from V and 4 bases from J; junction bases left unmatched: 11. The CDR3 runs to 19 residues.

The sample holds many counts of this clonotype. This chain joins TRBV3-1 and TRBJ2-1; TRBD2 aligns across 7 bases. The germline gives CDR1 LGHDT, CDR2 YNNKEL (reference sequence). The V segment lost 0 bases and the J segment 4 bases; nucleotides outside the gene matches: 3. The CDR3 loop spans 15 amino acids. In DNA, the CDR3 is TGTGCCAGCAGCCAAGATACTAGCGTATACAATGAGCAGTTCTTC. As protein: CASSQDTSVYNEQFF.

This clonotype was counted at least ten times. The rearrangement links TRBV20-1 to TRBJ1-6; TRBD1 matches 12 bases. Unmatched junction bases numbered 6, after V lost 4 bases and J lost 8 bases. This CDR3 has 15 residues. Germline V gene sequence: CDR1 DFQATT, CDR2 SNEGSKA (reference sequence). Here the CDR3 DNA reads TGCAGTGCTACCGGGACAGGGGGCCATGATTCACCCCTCCACTTT. Protein product: CSATGTGGHDSPLHF.

The table lists this clonotype with many counts. This chain uses TRBV29-1 with TRBJ2-3; the match to TRBD1 covers 9 bases. CDR1 is SQVTM and CDR2 is ANQGSEA in the germline V gene. V trimming: 7 bases; J trimming: 4 bases; junction bases outside the gene matches: 9. This CDR3 is built from 14 residues. CDR3 nucleotide sequence: TGCAGCGCGGGAACAGGGGGCTACGCAGATACGCAGTATTTT. This translates into CSAGTGGYADTQYF.

In its sample, this clonotype was seen many times. The V call is TRBV29-1, the J call TRBJ2-1; 10 positions agree with TRBD2. The CDR3 is made up of 14 amino acids. Trimming removed 6 bases from V and 5 bases from J; junction bases left unmatched: 7. The germline CDR1 and CDR2 sequences are SQVTM and ANQGSEA. The chain's CDR3 is CSVQSSGSNNEQFF. CDR3 DNA sequence: TGCAGCGTCCAATCTAGCGGGAGTAACAATGAGCAGTTCTTC.

The CDR3 here is CSARDLVGETQYF. CDR3 nucleotide sequence: TGCAGTGCTAGAGATCTGGTGGGGGAGACCCAGTACTTC. V usage is TRBV20-1 and J usage is TRBJ2-5; D unclear. Trimming took off 0 bases at V and 5 bases at J, with 10 bases between the two ends. In germline, CDR1 is DFQATT, CDR2 SNEGSKA (reference sequence). This CDR3 has 13 residues.

This clonotype appeared many times. The V gene is TRBV7-2, the J gene TRBJ1-3, with 7 nucleotides matching TRBD1. Germline CDR1 and CDR2: SGHTA and FQGNSA. Losses at the gene ends were 3 bases for V and 4 bases for J; bases not matched to a gene: 3. The length of the CDR3 is 14 residues. Written as DNA, the CDR3 is TGTGCCAGCAGCTTGGGCAGGGGGGGAAACACCATATATTTT. Its translation: CASSLGRGGNTIYF.

This clonotype has only a few counts. V usage is TRBV5-4 and J usage is TRBJ2-5; 8 positions match TRBD2. Germline values: CDR1 SGHNT, CDR2 YYREEE (reference sequence). CDR3 length equals 17 residues. Trimming removed 1 base from V and 5 bases from J; junction bases left unmatched: 13. DNA of the CDR3: TGTGCCAGCAGCTTGTCCAGAGCGGGAGTTCGACAGGAGACCCAGTACTTC. Protein product: CASSLSRAGVRQETQYF.

This chain connects TRBV5-4 to TRBJ1-2, with D unresolved. Trimming shortened V by 4 bases and J by 8 bases, and 12 bases separated the two germline ends. Germline V CDR1 and CDR2: SGHNT, YYREEE (reference sequence). This CDR3 comprises 12 residues. Here the CDR3 reads CASSTRAAGYTF. The CDR3 DNA reads TGTGCCAGCAGCACCCGGGCAGCCGGCTACACCTTC.

The chain employs TRBV20-1 and TRBJ2-3; D unresolved. This CDR3 region has 12 residues. Trimming left V 4 bases short and J 1 base short, with 6 bases between. Looked up from germline, CDR1 is DFQATT and CDR2 is SNEGSKA (reference sequence). CDR3 sequence (DNA): TGCAGTGCTAAGACCGGCACAGATACGCAGTATTTT. It encodes CSAKTGTDTQYF.

The table lists this clonotype with many counts. The chain couples TRBV7-2 to TRBJ2-3; D gene unclear. CDR1 is SGHTA and CDR2 is FQGNSA in the germline V gene. The CDR3 has 16 residues. Trimming cost V 1 base and J 1 base, with 12 bases left between them. DNA of the CDR3: TGTGCCAGCAGCTTAGTCCCGGCTGGGGGCACAGATACGCAGTATTTT. Amino acids: CASSLVPAGGTDTQYF.

Regarding this clonotype: A far larger clone is one base from this, pointing to a likely read error. This CDR3 fails to terminate in the conserved phenylalanine or tryptophan, so it likely reflects a read error. This chain links TRBV28 with TRBJ2-2, with 11 bases that match TRBD2. The CDR3 length is 17 residues. CDR1 is MDHEN and CDR2 is SYDVKM in the germline V gene. Unmatched junction bases numbered 12, after V lost 9 bases and J lost 3 bases. The CDR3 here is CASSIVAGGGDTGELFL. CDR3 bases: TGTGCCAGTAGTATAGTAGCGGGAGGGGGCGACACCGGGGAGCTGTTTTTA.

This clonotype was detected many times. The chain joins TRBV3-1 to TRBJ2-6, with D perhaps TRBD2 (6 bases). CDR1 and CDR2 (germline): LGHDT, YNNKEL (reference sequence). V lost 3 bases and J lost 4, with 13 bases in between. This CDR3 comprises 16 residues. This CDR3 reads CASSHGPAGGANVLTF. The CDR3 bases are TGTGCCAGCAGCCACGGGCCCGCGGGGGGGGCCAACGTCCTGACTTTC.

The genes are TRBV20-1 and TRBJ2-4, with 8 bases aligning to TRBD1. The CDR3 covers 14 residues. V was pared by 4 bases and J by 5 bases, with 7 bases of the junction left unmatched. CDR1 and CDR2 from the germline V gene are DFQATT and SNEGSKA (reference sequence). The CDR3 nucleotides are TGCAGTGCTACAGGGGGCGCGGGACAAAACATTCAGTACTTC. It is translated as CSATGGAGQNIQYF.

This clonotype was picked up a small number of times. V and J are TRBV2 and TRBJ2-3; D remains unclear. Trimming took off 4 bases at V and 2 bases at J, with 10 bases between the two ends. Per the germline V gene, CDR1 is SNHLY and CDR2 is FYNNEI. The CDR3 is made up of 14 amino acids. CDR3 in DNA: TGTGCCAGCAGTGTCGTCAGACACACAGATACGCAGTATTTT. Amino acids: CASSVVRHTDTQYF. Filled out from reference TRBV2 and TRBJ2-3, the complete variable domain reads EPEVTQTPSHQVTQMGQEVILRCVPISNHLYFYWYRQILGQKVEFLVSFYNNEISEKSEIFDDQFSVERPDGSNFTLKIRSTKLEDSAMYFCASSVVRHTDTQYFGPGTRLTVL.